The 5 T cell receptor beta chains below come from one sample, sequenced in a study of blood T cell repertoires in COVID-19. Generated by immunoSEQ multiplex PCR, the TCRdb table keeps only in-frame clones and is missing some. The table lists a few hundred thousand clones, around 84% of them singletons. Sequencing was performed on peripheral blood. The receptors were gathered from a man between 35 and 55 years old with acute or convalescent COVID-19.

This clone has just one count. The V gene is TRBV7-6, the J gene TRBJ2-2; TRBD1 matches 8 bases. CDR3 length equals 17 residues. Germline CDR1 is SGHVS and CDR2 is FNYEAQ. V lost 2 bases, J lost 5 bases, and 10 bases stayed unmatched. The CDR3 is CASSLPLTGALTGELFF. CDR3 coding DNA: TGTGCCAGCAGCTTACCTTTGACAGGGGCTCTTACCGGGGAGCTGTTTTTT.

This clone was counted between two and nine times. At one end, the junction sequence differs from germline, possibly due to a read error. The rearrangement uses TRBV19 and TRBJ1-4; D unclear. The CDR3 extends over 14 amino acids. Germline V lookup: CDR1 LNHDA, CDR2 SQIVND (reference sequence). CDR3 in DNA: TGTGCCTCTAAAGAGGGTTCTTTGAATGGAAAACTGTTTTTT. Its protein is CASKEGSLNGKLFF.

CDR3: CASSPIGGYYNEQFF. CDR3 DNA: TGTGCCAGCAGTCCTATCGGGGGGTACTACAATGAGCAGTTCTTC. The rearrangement joins TRBV27 to TRBJ2-1; TRBD2 matches 7 bases. The CDR3 sequence is 15 residues long. V lost 5 bases to trimming and J lost 3 bases; unmatched junction nucleotides: 7. Germline lookup yields CDR1 MNHEY and CDR2 SMNVEV (reference sequence).

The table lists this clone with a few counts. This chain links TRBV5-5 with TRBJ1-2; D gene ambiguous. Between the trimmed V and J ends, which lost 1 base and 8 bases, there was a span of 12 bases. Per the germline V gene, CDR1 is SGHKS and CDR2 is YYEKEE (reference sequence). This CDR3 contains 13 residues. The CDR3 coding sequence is TGTGCCAGCAGCTTGACGGGAATTGAAGGCTACACCTTC. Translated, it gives CASSLTGIEGYTF. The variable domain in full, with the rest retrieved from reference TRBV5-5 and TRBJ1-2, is DAGVTQSPTHLIKTRGQQVTLRCSPISGHKSVSWYQQVLGQGPQFIFQYYEKEERGRGNFPDRFSARQFPNYSSELNVNALLLGDSALYLCASSLTGIEGYTFGSGTRLTVV.

CDR3 protein: CASTLGRNTIYF. The DNA of the CDR3 is TGTGCCAGCACCCTCGGTCGCAACACCATATATTTT. V usage is TRBV28 and J usage is TRBJ1-3; D is unresolved. The length of the CDR3 is 12 residues. Germline values: CDR1 MDHEN, CDR2 SYDVKM. Trimming left V 7 bases short and J 7 bases short, with 11 bases between. The full variable domain, completed using reference TRBV28 and TRBJ1-3, is DVKVTQSSRYLVKRTGEKVFLECVQDMDHENMFWYRQDPGLGLRLIYFSYDVKMKEKGDIPEGYSVSREKKERFSLILESASTNQTSMYLCASTLGRNTIYFGEGSWLTVV.